This T cell receptor (beta chain) was sequenced during a study of blood T cell repertoires in COVID-19. Looking at the study overall: From the United States, Italy and Spain came samples of acute and convalescent COVID-19. From T cells, B-cell-depleted T cells, or PBMCs came the material, which was cDNA or gDNA.

CDR1 SNHLY and CDR2 FYNNEI come from the germline V gene. The length of the CDR3 is 13 residues. V shed 8 bases and J shed 1 base, with 11 bases lying between them. This clone was recorded a few times. Original data processing: It was from reference gene primer amplification that nucleated cell counts were estimated. Sequencing used immunoSEQ multiplex PCR; TCRdb keeps in-frame clones, though not all of them. The DNA was the basis for D and trimming; V, J and clone size are from that table. The sample holds around 91,000 clones, 79% seen once. This TCR came from a woman older than 75 with active or convalescent COVID-19. This chain uses TRBV2 with TRBJ1-1; D call uncertain. The sample taken for sequencing was peripheral blood. CDR3 in DNA: TGTGCCAGCGTTCAGGCTTCGAACACTGAAGCTTTCTTT. It codes for CASVQASNTEAFF.